The entry below describes one T cell receptor (beta chain). Only in-frame clones appear in the TCRdb table, and some are missing; sequencing was by immunoSEQ multiplex PCR. This sample has approximately 200,000 clones, with about 85% found just once. What the recovered Cohort 3 donors had was two negative PCRs, clearance, or symptom resolution. These data originate in a study of blood T cell repertoires in COVID-19. Study overall: PBMCs, B-cell-depleted T cells, or T cells were the source of the cDNA or gDNA that made up the material.

This sequence originates from a woman aged 25-40 years who had recovered from COVID-19. The source material was PBMCs or T cells enriched from blood (not recorded which).

The DNA of the CDR3 is TGTGCCAGCAGCTTACTTTTTAGCGGGAACTCCTACAATGAGCAGTTCTTC. Amino acid sequence: CASSLLFSGNSYNEQFF. The rearrangement links TRBV7-9 to TRBJ2-1; 8 bases line up with TRBD2. V lost 2 bases to trimming and J lost 0 bases; unmatched junction nucleotides: 6. The CDR3 has 17 residues. Germline V gene data show CDR1 as SEHNR and CDR2 as FQNEAQ (reference sequence).